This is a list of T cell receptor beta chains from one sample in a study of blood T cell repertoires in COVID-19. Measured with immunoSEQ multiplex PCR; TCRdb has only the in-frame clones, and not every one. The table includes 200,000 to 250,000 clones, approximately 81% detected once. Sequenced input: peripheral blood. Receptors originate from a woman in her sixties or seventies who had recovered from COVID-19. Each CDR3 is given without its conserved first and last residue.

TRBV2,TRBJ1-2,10,ASRPDRLGYT
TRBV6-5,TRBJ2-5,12,ASSYSGSQETQY
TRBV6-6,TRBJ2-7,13,ASSYESSVLYEQY
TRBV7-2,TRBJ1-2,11,ASSLMPGDGYT
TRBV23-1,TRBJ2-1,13,ASSHSRDKKNEQF
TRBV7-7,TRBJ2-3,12,ASSLEQGADTQY
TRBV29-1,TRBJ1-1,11,SVEIEMNTEAF
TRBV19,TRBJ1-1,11,ASGQGSNTEAF
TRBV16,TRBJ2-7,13,ASSQPGGWVYEQY
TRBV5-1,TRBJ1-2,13,ASSSPGQGGFGYT
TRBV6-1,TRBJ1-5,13,ASSENTGFDQPQH
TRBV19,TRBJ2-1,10,ASTLRGDEQF
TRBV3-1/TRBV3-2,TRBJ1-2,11,ASSRLQGYGYT
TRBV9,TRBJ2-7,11,ASSAGRGYEQY
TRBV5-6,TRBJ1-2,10,ASSTGTAGYT
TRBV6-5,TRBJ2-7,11,ASSLGDSYEQY
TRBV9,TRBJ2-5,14,ASSTGLAGVTETQY
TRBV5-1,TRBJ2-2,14,ASSPGSRGGTGELF
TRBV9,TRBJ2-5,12,ASSAGGPEETQY
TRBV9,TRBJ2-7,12,ASSVRDRDYEQY
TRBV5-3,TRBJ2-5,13,ARSRWTSGQETQY
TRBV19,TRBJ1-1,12,ASSLLQGVTEAF
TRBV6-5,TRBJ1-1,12,ASLLGGMNTEAF